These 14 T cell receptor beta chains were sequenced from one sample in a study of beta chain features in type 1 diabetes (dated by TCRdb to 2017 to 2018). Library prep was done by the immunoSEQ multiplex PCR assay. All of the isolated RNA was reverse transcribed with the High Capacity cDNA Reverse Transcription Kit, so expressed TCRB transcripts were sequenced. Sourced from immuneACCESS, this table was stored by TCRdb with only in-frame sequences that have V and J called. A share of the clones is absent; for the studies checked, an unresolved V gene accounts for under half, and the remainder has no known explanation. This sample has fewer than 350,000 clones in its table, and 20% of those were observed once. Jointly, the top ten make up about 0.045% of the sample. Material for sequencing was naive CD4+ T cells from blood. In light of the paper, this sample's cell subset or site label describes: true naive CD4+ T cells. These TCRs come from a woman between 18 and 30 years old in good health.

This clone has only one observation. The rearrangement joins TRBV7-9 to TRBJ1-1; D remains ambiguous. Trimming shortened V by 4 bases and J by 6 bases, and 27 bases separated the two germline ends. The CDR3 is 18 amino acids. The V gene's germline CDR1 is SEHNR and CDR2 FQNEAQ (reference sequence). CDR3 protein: CASSSLPFGKTVAAEAFF. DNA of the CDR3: TGTGCCAGCAGCTCACTACCTTTCGGGAAGACTGTGGCGGCTGAAGCTTTCTTT.

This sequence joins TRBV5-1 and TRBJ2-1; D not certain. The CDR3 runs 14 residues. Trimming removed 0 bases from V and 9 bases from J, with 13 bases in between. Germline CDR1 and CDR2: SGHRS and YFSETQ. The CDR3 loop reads CASSLDLVVGEQFF. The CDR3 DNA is TGCGCCAGCAGCTTGGATCTAGTAGTGGGTGAGCAGTTCTTC.

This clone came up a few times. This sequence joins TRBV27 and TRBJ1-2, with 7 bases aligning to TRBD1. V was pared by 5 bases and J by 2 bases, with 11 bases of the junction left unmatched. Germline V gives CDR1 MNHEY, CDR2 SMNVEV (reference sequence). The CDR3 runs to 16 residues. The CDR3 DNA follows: TGTGCCAGCAGTCGTACTCTGACAGGGAGAAACTATGGCTACACCTTC. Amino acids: CASSRTLTGRNYGYTF.

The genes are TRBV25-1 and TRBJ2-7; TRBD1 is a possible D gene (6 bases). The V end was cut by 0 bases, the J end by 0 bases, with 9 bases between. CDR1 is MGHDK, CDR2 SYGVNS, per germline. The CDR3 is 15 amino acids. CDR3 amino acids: CASSEYPRGSYEQYF. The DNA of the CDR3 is TGTGCCAGCAGTGAATACCCCAGGGGCTCCTACGAGCAGTACTTC.

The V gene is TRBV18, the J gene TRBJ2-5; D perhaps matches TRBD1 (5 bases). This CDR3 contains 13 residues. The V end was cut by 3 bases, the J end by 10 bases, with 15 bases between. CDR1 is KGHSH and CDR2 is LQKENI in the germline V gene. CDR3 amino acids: CASSPLADQGQYF. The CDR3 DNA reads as TGTGCCAGCTCACCCCTGGCCGATCAGGGCCAGTACTTC. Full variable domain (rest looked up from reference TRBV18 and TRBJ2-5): NAGVMQNPRHLVRRRGQEARLRCSPMKGHSHVYWYRQLPEEGLKFMVYLQKENIIDESGMPKERFSAEFPKEGPSILRIQQVVRGDSAAYFCASSPLADQGQYFGPGTRLLVL.

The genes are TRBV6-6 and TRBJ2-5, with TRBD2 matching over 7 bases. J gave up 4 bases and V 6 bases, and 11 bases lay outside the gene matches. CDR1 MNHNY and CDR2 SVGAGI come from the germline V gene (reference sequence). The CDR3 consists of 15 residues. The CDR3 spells CASSPRDYRGETQYF. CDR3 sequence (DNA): TGTGCCAGCAGCCCTCGGGACTACCGCGGAGAGACCCAGTACTTC.

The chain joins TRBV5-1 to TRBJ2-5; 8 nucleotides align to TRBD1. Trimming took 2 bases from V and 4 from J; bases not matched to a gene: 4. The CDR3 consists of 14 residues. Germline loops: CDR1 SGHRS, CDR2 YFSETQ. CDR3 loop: CASSFPGQGETQYF. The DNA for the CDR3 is TGCGCCAGCAGCTTCCCAGGACAGGGAGAGACCCAGTACTTC.

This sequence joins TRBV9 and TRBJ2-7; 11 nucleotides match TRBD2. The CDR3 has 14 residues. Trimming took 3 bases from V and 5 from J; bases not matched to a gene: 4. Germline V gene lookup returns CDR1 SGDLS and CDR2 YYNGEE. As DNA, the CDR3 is TGTGCCAGCAGCGGACTAGCGGGGTCCGACGAGCAGTACTTC. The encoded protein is CASSGLAGSDEQYF. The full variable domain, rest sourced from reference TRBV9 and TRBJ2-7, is DSGVTQTPKHLITATGQRVTLRCSPRSGDLSVYWYQQSLDQGLQFLIQYYNGEERAKGNILERFSAQQFPDLHSELNLSSLELGDSALYFCASSGLAGSDEQYFGPGTRLTVT.

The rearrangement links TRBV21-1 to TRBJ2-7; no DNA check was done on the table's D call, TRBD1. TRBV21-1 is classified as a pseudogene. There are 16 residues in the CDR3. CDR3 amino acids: CASSGGQGNSVYEQYF. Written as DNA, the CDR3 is TGTGCCAGCAGCGGGGGACAGGGGAATTCGGTATACGAGCAGTACTTC.

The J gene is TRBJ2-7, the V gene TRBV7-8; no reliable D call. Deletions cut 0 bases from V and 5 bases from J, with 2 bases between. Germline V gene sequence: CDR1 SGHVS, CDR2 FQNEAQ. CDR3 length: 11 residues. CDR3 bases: TGTGCCAGCAGCTTAGCTAACGAGCAGTACTTC. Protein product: CASSLANEQYF.

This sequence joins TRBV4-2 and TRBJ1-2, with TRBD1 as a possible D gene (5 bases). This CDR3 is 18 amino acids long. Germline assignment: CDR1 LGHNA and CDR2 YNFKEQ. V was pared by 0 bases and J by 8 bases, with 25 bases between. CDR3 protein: CASSQESPAALRASGYTF. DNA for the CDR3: TGTGCCAGCAGCCAAGAGAGCCCCGCGGCGCTCAGGGCGTCGGGCTACACCTTC.

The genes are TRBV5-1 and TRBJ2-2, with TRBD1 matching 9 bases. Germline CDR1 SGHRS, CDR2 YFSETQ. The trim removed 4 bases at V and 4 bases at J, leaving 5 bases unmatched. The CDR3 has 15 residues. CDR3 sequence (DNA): TGCGCCAGCAGCGAGGGACAGGGCGCCACCGGGGAGCTGTTTTTT. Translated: CASSEGQGATGELFF. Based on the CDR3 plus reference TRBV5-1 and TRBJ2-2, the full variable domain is KAGVTQTPRYLIKTRGQQVTLSCSPISGHRSVSWYQQTPGQGLQFLFEYFSETQRNKGNFPGRFSGRQFSNSRSEMNVSTLELGDSALYLCASSEGQGATGELFFGEGSRLTVL.

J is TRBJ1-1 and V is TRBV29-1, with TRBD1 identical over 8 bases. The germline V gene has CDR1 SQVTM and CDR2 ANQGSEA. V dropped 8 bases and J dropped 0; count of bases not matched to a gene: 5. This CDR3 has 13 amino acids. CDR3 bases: TGCAGCACGCGGACAGGGTTGAACACTGAAGCTTTCTTT. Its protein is CSTRTGLNTEAFF.

CDR3 DNA: TGTGCCAGCAGCCAACACCGGGACAGGGGGGCTCTGGACGAGCAGTACTTC. It yields the protein CASSQHRDRGALDEQYF. The gene calls are TRBV4-2 and TRBJ2-7; 11 bases are a match to TRBD1. V lost 2 bases, J lost 5 bases, and 11 bases stayed unmatched. The germline CDR1 and CDR2 sequences are LGHNA and YNFKEQ. CDR3 length equals 17 residues.